This T cell receptor beta chain came from a study of shared clonotypes between healthy human individuals. Across the whole study: The cohort comprised a couple of women and a few men. Their ages spanned 18 to 49 years.

Germline lookup yields CDR1 SGHDT and CDR2 YYEEEE. The V end lost 0 bases, the J end lost 4 bases, and 10 bases lay between the germline ends. The length of the CDR3 is 14 residues. Whole-study findings and limits: Naive subsets, compared against memory subsets, generally had larger estimated richness values.

As for this clone: The antigen remains undetermined.

The study enrolled healthy HIV-negative adults without recent acute infections or vaccinations as donors. How the authors handled the data: Without quality scores, immunoSEQ junctional reads could not be filtered like full-length reads. The method was immunoSEQ multiplex PCR; TCRdb's version includes in-frame clones alone and lacks a portion of them. The DNA was the basis for D and trimming; V, J and clone size are from that table. The sample carries roughly 1 million clones, roughly 80% recorded once. This clonotype originated in a man aged 18 to 29 in good health. Sequenced sample: memory CD4+ T cells sorted from blood. Subset noted: CD45RA-negative fraction. The rearrangement uses TRBV5-6 and TRBJ2-5, with D perhaps TRBD1 (5 bases). CDR3 nucleotide sequence: TGTGCCAGCAGCTTGGTCCAGGGTGGAGAGACCCAGTACTTC. Its protein product is CASSLVQGGETQYF.